The entry below describes one T cell receptor (beta chain). Antigen unknown. The authors divided CD4+ cells into CD45RA+ naive and CD45RA-negative memory subsets. These data come from a study of shared clonotypes between healthy human individuals. Findings and caveats of the study: A handful of donors shared approximately 5% of their naive CD4 clonotypes.

The table came from immunoSEQ multiplex PCR; TCRdb's copy has only in-frame clones and leaves some out. In the table there are roughly 1,500,000 clones, around 98% of which are singletons. Trimming removed 2 bases from V and 4 bases from J; junction bases left unmatched: 9. This CDR3 spans 17 amino acids. CDR1 is MNHEY and CDR2 is SMNVEV in the germline V gene (reference sequence). V and J are TRBV27 and TRBJ2-1; 9 bases agree with TRBD2. The origin of this receptor is a young man in good health. Input material: naive CD4+ T cells sorted from blood. Subset reported: CD45RA+ positively selected. CDR3 residues: CASSLMWEREAYNEQFF. CDR3 nucleotides: TGTGCCAGCAGTTTAATGTGGGAGCGGGAGGCTTACAATGAGCAGTTCTTC.